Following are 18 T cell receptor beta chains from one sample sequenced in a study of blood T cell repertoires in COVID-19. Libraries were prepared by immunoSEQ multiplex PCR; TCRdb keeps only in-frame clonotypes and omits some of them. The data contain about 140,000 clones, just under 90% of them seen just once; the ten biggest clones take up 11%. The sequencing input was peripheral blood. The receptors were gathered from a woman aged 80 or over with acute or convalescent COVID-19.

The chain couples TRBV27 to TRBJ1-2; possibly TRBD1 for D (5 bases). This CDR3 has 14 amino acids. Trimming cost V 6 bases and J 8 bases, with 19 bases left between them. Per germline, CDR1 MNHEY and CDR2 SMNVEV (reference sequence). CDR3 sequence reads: CASRTTDSLWGYTF. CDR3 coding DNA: TGTGCCAGCAGAACCACCGACAGTTTATGGGGCTACACCTTC.

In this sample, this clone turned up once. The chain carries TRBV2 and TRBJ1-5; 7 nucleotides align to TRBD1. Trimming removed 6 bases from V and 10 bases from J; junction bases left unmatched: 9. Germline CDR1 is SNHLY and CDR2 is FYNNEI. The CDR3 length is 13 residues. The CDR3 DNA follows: TGTGCCAGCAGGGTGGGACAGACGTTCCCCCAGCATTTT. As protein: CASRVGQTFPQHF.

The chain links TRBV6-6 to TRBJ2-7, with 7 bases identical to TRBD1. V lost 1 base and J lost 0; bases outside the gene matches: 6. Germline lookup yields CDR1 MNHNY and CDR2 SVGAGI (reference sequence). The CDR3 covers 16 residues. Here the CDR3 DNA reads TGTGCCAGCAGTTACTTTAGACAGGGCAACTCCTACGAGCAGTACTTC. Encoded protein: CASSYFRQGNSYEQYF.

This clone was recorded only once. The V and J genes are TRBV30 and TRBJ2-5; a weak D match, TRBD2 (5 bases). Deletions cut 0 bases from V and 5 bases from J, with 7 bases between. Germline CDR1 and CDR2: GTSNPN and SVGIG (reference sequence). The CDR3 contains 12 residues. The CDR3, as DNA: TGTGCCTGGAGTGTACAGCGGGAGACCCAGTACTTC. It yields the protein CAWSVQRETQYF.

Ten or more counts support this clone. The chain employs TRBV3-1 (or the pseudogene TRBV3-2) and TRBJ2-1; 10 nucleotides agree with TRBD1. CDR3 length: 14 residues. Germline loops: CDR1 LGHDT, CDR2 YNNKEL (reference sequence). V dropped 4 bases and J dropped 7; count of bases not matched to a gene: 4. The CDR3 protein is CASSRQGAFNEQFF. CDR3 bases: TGTGCCAGCAGCCGACAGGGGGCTTTTAATGAGCAGTTCTTC.

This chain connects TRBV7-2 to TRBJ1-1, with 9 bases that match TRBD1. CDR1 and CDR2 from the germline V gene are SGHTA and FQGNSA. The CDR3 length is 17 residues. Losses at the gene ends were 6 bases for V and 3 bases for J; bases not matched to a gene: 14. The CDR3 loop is CASRPGTGWGSYTEAFF. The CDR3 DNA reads TGTGCCAGCAGACCTGGGACAGGGTGGGGTTCGTACACTGAAGCTTTCTTT. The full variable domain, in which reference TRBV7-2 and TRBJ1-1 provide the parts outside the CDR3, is GAGVSQSPSNKVTEKGKDVELRCDPISGHTALYWYRQSLGQGLEFLIYFQGNSAPDKSGLPSDRFSAERTGGSVSTLTIQRTQQEDSAVYLCASRPGTGWGSYTEAFFGQGTRLTVV.

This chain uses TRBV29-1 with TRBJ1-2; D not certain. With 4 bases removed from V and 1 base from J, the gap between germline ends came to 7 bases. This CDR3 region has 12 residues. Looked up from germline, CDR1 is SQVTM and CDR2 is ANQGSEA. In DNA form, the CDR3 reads TGCAGCGTTGGCGAAAATAACTATGGCTACACCTTC. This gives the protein CSVGENNYGYTF.

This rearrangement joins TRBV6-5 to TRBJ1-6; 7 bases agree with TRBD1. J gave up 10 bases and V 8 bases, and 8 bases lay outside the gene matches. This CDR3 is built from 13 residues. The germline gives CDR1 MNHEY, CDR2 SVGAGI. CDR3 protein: CASRETGKSPLHF. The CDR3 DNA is TGTGCCAGCCGAGAGACAGGGAAATCACCCCTCCACTTT.

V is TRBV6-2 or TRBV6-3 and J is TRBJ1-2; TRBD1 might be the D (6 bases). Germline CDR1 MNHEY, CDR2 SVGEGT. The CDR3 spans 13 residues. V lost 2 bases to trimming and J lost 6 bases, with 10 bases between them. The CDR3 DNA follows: TGTGCCAGCAGTTACGGGGGCGTTAATGGCTACACCTTC. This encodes CASSYGGVNGYTF.

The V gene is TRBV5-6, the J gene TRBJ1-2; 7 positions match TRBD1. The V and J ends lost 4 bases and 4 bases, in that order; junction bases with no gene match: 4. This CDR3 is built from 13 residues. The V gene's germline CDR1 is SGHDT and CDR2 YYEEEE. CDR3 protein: CASSQDRLYGYTF. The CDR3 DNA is TGTGCCAGCAGCCAGGACAGGCTCTATGGCTACACCTTC. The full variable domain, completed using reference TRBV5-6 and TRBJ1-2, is DAGVTQSPTHLIKTRGQQVTLRCSPKSGHDTVSWYQQALGQGPQFIFQYYEEEERQRGNFPDRFSGHQFPNYSSELNVNALLLGDSALYLCASSQDRLYGYTFGSGTRLTVV.

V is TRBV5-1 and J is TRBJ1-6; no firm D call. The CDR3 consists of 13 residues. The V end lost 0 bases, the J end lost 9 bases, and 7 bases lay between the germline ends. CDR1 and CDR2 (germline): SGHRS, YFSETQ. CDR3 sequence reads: CASSLGEGSPLHF. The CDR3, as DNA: TGCGCCAGCAGCTTGGGGGAGGGTTCACCCCTCCACTTT. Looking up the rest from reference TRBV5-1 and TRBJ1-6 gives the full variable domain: KAGVTQTPRYLIKTRGQQVTLSCSPISGHRSVSWYQQTPGQGLQFLFEYFSETQRNKGNFPGRFSGRQFSNSRSEMNVSTLELGDSALYLCASSLGEGSPLHFGNGTRLTVT.

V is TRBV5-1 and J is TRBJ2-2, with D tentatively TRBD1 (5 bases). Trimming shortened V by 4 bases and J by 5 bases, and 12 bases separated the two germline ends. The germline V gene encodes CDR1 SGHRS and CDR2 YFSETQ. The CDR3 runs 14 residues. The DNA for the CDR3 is TGCGCCAGCAGCCCTGGGGCAACAACCGGGGAGCTGTTTTTT. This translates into CASSPGATTGELFF.

CDR3 coding DNA: TGTGCCAGCAGTGCTAACAGGGAGGGTGACTATGGCTACACCTTC. This translates into CASSANREGDYGYTF. J is TRBJ1-2 and V is TRBV25-1, with D possibly TRBD1 on 6 matching bases. V lost 4 bases, J lost 3 bases, and 15 bases lay in between. The CDR3 runs 15 residues. Germline V gene lookup returns CDR1 MGHDK and CDR2 SYGVNS.

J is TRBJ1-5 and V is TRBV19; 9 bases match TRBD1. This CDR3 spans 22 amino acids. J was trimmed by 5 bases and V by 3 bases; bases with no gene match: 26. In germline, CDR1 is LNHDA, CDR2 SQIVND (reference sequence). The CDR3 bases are TGTGCCAGTAGTATGATGGGGACAAGCTATGGACAGGGGAAAGCTCGCGATCAGCCCCAGCATTTT. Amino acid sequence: CASSMMGTSYGQGKARDQPQHF.

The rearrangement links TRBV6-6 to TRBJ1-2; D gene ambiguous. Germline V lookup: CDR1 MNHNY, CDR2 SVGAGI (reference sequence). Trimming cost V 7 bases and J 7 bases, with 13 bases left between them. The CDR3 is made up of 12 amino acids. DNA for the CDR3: TGTGCCAGCAAAATTGGGGAGAGTGGCTACACCTTC. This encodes CASKIGESGYTF.

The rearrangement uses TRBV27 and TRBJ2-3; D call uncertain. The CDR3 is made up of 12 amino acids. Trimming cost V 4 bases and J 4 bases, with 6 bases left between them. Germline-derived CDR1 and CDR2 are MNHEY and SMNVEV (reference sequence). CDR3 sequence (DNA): TGTGCCAGCAGTTCTCAGGCAGATACGCAGTATTTT. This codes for CASSSQADTQYF.

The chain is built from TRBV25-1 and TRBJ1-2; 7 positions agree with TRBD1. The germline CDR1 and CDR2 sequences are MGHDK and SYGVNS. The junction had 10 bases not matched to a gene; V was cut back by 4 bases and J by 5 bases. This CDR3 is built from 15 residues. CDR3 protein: CASSATGTARYGYTF. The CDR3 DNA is TGTGCCAGCAGTGCAACTGGGACAGCCAGGTATGGCTACACCTTC.

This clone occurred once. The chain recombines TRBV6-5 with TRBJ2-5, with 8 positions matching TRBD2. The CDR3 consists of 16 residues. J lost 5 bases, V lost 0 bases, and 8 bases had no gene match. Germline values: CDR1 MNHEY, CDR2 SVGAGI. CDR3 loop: CASSYSVGRGRETQYF. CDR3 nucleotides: TGTGCCAGCAGTTACTCGGTCGGGAGGGGACGGGAGACCCAGTACTTC.